This T cell receptor beta chain was observed in a study of Ad26.COV2.S vaccination and SARS-CoV-2 variants. Looking at the study overall: Intramuscular Ad26.COV2.S doses were given once or twice, 56 days apart.

Stated treatment: approximately 18 received Ad26.COV2.S at low or high dose, single or two shots; roughly five received placebo; per-sample allocation not given. It was on day 63 after the first vaccine or placebo injection that samples were taken. A Boston donor was an adult aged 18-55 years. Findings and limits, study-wide: It is possible that the TCR breadth and depth analyses underestimated the total T cell responses.

Profiled with immunoSEQ multiplex PCR; TCRdb holds only in-frame clones, not every one. The sample has about 350,000 clones; around 88% are singletons. A remark on this clone: The antigen is undetermined.

The V and J ends lost 4 bases and 2 bases respectively, with 15 bases between them. Germline CDR1 and CDR2: MNHEY and SVGEGT. CDR3 size: 16 residues. The sequence derives from a person aged 18-60 years who received the Ad26.COV2.S COVID-19 vaccine or a placebo. The V call is TRBV6-2 or TRBV6-3, the J call TRBJ2-1, with a tentative D call TRBD2 (6 bases). This specimen consisted of peripheral blood, obtained in a trial of Ad26.COV2.S vaccine versus placebo. CDR3 sequence: CASSSQVRGTYNEQFF. The CDR3 coding sequence is TGTGCCAGCAGTTCCCAGGTTCGGGGGACCTACAATGAGCAGTTCTTC.